A selection of T cell receptor beta chains follows, all from one sample in a study of cytomegalovirus exposure and HLA in healthy donors. Here immunoSEQ multiplex PCR was the method, and the copy in TCRdb shows in-frame clones only, minus some. In the table there are just over 200,000 clones, approximately 80% of which are singletons. Material for sequencing was PBMCs. These receptors all come from a man aged 50 to 60 in good health and CMV-seronegative. Both conserved end residues are trimmed from each CDR3. Clone size, where shown, is once, few, many, or a class for clones that have expanded.

abundance: -; v_gene: TRBV29-1; CDR3aa: SVVKNTGELF
abundance: -; v_gene: TRBV7-9; CDR3aa: ASSSDRGRYYDYT
abundance: -; v_gene: TRBV27; CDR3aa: ASSEGWTAYNEQF
abundance: -; v_gene: TRBV5-1; CDR3aa: ASSPVGGTNTGELF
abundance: -; v_gene: TRBV7-9; CDR3aa: ASSFGGAPGQF
abundance: -; v_gene: TRBV6-1; CDR3aa: ASSDRQGGNTGELF
abundance: -; v_gene: TRBV19; CDR3aa: ASSTRGEGMNTEAF
abundance: -; v_gene: TRBV27; CDR3aa: ASSRVMSGANVLT
abundance: -; v_gene: TRBV27; CDR3aa: ASRRERTSGNTDTQY
abundance: -; v_gene: TRBV2; CDR3aa: ASRWGGVNTEAF
abundance: -; v_gene: TRBV18; CDR3aa: ASSPSWASTNEKLF
abundance: -; v_gene: TRBV4-1; CDR3aa: ASSGTMSGYNEQF
abundance: -; v_gene: TRBV5-8; CDR3aa: ASSPRQDRTA
abundance: -; v_gene: TRBV6-1; CDR3aa: ASTTSQGNQPQH
abundance: once; v_gene: TRBV18; CDR3aa: ASSPDLLAGGPNEQF
abundance: -; v_gene: TRBV15; CDR3aa: ATSREGSGSSYEQY
abundance: -; v_gene: TRBV5-1; CDR3aa: ASSLLSGGSLSDTQY
abundance: -; v_gene: TRBV9; CDR3aa: ASSVSGTGGEETQY
abundance: -; v_gene: TRBV2; CDR3aa: ASSEGRGEGRNTQY
abundance: -; v_gene: TRBV28; CDR3aa: ASSLLRGEGNSPLH
abundance: -; v_gene: TRBV18; CDR3aa: ASSPGLEGEQY
abundance: -; v_gene: TRBV28; CDR3aa: ASSLTRTRGNEQF
abundance: -; v_gene: TRBV30; CDR3aa: AWSRAGNSNQPQH
abundance: -; v_gene: TRBV9; CDR3aa: ASSPGGTISLEQY
abundance: -; v_gene: TRBV2; CDR3aa: ASEGDANNEKLF
abundance: -; v_gene: TRBV2; CDR3aa: ASGGYEQY
abundance: -; v_gene: TRBV28; CDR3aa: ASRLQYQPQH
abundance: -; v_gene: TRBV27; CDR3aa: ASSPLSGTNGYT
abundance: once; v_gene: TRBV7-3; CDR3aa: ASSLMQGGRAANEQF
abundance: -; v_gene: TRBV7-3; CDR3aa: ASSPGGTSGRYEQY
abundance: -; v_gene: TRBV11-2; CDR3aa: ASSLAALAGVSYEQY
abundance: -; v_gene: TRBV6-1; CDR3aa: ASSAGLLNNEQF
abundance: once; v_gene: TRBV9; CDR3aa: ASSVTRLAGGGELF
abundance: -; v_gene: TRBV6-4; CDR3aa: ASSADDSNIQY
abundance: few; v_gene: TRBV29-1; CDR3aa: SVLGEGNNEQF
abundance: -; v_gene: TRBV5-5; CDR3aa: ASNPSPTHYNEQF
abundance: -; v_gene: TRBV7-9; CDR3aa: SSTRTGLSTDTQY